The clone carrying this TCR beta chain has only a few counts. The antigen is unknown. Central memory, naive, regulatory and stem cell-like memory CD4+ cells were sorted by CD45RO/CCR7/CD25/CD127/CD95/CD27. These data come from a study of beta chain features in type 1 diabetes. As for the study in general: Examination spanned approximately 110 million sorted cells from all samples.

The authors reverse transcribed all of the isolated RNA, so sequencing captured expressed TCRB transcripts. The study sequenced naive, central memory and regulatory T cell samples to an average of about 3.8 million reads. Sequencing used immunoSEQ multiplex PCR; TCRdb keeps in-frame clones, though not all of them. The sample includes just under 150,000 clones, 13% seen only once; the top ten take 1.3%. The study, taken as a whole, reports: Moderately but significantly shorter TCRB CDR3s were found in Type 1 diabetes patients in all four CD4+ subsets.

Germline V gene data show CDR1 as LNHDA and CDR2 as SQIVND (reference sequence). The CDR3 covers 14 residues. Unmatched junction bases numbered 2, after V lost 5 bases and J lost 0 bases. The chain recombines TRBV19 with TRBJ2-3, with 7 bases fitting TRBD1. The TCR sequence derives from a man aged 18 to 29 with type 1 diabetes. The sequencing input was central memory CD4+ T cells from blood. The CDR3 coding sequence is TGTGCCAGTAGTGGGACAGCCAGCACAGATACGCAGTATTTT. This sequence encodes CASSGTASTDTQYF.